This T cell receptor beta chain was observed in a study of blood T cell repertoires in COVID-19. Whole-study context: T cells, B-cell-depleted T cells, or PBMCs supplied cDNA or gDNA.

Assay: immunoSEQ multiplex PCR; the TCRdb copy retains only in-frame clones and omits some. The table has around 290,000 clones, approximately 89% seen once. CDR1 LNHDA and CDR2 SQIVND come from the germline V gene (reference sequence). There are 15 residues in the CDR3. V dropped 5 bases and J dropped 6; count of bases not matched to a gene: 12. The clonotype comes from a woman aged 25 to 45 with COVID-19, enrolled during active disease. This chain uses TRBV19 with TRBJ1-2, with TRBD1 matching over 7 bases. The source material was peripheral blood. The CDR3 DNA reads TGTGCCAGTAGTCCTCCCGGACAGGCGCGCGATGGCTACACCTTC. Protein: CASSPPGQARDGYTF.